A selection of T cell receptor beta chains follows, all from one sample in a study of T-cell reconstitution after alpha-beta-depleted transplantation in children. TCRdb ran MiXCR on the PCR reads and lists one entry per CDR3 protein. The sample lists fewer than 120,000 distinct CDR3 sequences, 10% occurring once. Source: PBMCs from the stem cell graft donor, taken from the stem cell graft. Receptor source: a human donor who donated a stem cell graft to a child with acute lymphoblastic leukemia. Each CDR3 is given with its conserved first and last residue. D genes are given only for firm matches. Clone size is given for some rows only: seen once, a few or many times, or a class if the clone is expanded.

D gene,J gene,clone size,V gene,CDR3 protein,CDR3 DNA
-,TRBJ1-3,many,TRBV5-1,CASSSRWGNTIYF,TGCGCCAGCAGCTCCCGCTGGGGAAACACCATATATTTT
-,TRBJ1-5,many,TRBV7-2,CASSLARGGNQPQHF,TGTGCCAGCAGCTTAGCCCGGGGGGGCAATCAGCCCCAGCATTTT
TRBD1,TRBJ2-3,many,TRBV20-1,CSARALPRTGVDTQYF,TGCAGTGCTAGAGCCCTCCCCCGGACAGGGGTAGATACGCAGTATTTT
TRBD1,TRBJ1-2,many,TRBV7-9,CASSGGQGTPYGYTF,TGTGCCAGCAGCGGAGGACAGGGGACTCCCTATGGCTACACCTTC
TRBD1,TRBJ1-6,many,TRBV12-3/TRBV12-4,CASSQTGTGRNSPLHF,TGTGCCAGCAGTCAGACAGGGACGGGCCGGAATTCACCCCTCCACTTT
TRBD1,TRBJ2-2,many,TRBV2,CASVGTGEAGELFF,TGTGCCAGCGTCGGGACAGGGGAGGCCGGGGAGCTGTTTTTT
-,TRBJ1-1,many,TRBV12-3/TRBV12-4,CASTTQVLNAEAFF,TGTGCCAGCACGACGCAGGTTCTGAACGCTGAAGCTTTCTTT
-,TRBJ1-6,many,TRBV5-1,CASSPAGRPPLHF,TGCGCCAGCAGCCCCGCCGGAAGGCCACCCCTCCACTTT
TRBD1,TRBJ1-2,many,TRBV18,CASSEPWQGDYGYTF,TGTGCCAGCTCAGAACCTTGGCAGGGGGATTATGGCTACACCTTC
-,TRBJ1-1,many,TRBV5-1,CASSLEGTLNTEAFF,TGCGCCAGCAGCTTGGAAGGAACATTGAACACTGAAGCTTTCTTT
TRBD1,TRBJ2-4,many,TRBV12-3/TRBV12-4,CASRRHHTGAGENIQYF,TGTGCCAGCAGGCGACATCACACAGGGGCCGGGGAAAACATTCAGTACTTC
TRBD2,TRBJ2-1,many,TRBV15,CATSREGGGASSYNEQFF,TGTGCCACCAGCAGAGAGGGGGGAGGGGCTAGTTCCTACAATGAGCAGTTCTTC
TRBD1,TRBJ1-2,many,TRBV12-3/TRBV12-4,CASTHSTGESGYTF,TGTGCCAGCACTCACTCGACAGGGGAGAGTGGCTACACCTTC
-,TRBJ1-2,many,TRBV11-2,CASSRNNYGYTF,TGTGCCAGCAGCCGCAACAACTATGGCTACACCTTC
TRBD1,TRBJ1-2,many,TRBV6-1,CASREGGTGGNYGYTF,TGTGCCAGCAGAGAAGGAGGGACAGGGGGAAACTATGGCTACACCTTC
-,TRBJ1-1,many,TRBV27,CASSPPRGATEAFF,TGTGCCAGCAGTCCCCCTCGAGGGGCTACTGAAGCTTTCTTT
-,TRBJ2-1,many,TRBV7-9,CASRPTEDNEQFF,TGTGCCAGCAGACCCACCGAGGACAATGAGCAGTTCTTC
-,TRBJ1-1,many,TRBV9,CASSVGGAGTEAFF,TGTGCCAGCAGCGTTGGGGGCGCGGGCACTGAAGCTTTCTTT
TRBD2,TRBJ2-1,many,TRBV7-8,CASSARGSNDEQFF,TGTGCCAGCAGTGCCCGCGGGAGTAACGATGAGCAGTTCTTC
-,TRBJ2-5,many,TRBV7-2,CASSSDREVTQYF,TGTGCCAGCAGCTCTGATAGAGAGGTGACCCAGTACTTC
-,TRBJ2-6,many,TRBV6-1,CASTDSSSGANVLTF,TGTGCCAGCACGGACAGTAGCTCTGGGGCCAACGTCCTGACTTTC
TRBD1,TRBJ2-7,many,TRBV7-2,CASSPGTGVGRKQYF,TGTGCCAGCAGCCCGGGGACAGGGGTGGGTAGGAAGCAGTACTTC
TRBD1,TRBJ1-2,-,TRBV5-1,CASSPGVQGAGYTF,TGCGCCAGCTCCCCCGGGGTACAGGGGGCCGGCTACACCTTC
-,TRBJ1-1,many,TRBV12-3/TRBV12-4,CASSSLGRANTEAFF,TGTGCCAGCAGTTCCCTGGGACGGGCGAACACTGAAGCTTTCTTT
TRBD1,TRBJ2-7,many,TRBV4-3,CASSQTGSSYEQYF,TGCGCCAGCAGCCAGACAGGGTCGTCCTACGAGCAGTACTTC
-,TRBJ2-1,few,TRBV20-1,CSALPPGIPSYNEQFF,TGCAGTGCCCTTCCTCCGGGGATCCCTTCCTACAATGAGCAGTTCTTC
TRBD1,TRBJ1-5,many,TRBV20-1,CSATTGAPAYQPQHF,TGCAGTGCCACGACAGGGGCCCCGGCCTATCAGCCCCAGCATTTT
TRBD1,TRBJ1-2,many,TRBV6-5,CASSYLDRGTGYTF,TGTGCCAGCAGTTACCTTGACAGGGGCACTGGCTACACCTTC
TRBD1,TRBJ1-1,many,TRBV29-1,CSGRQGLNTEAFF,TGCAGCGGAAGACAGGGCCTGAACACTGAAGCTTTCTTT
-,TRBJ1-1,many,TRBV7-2,CASSFDWRTEAFF,TGTGCCAGCAGCTTTGACTGGAGGACTGAAGCTTTCTTT
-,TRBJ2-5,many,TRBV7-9,CASSLAGAETQYF,TGTGCCAGCAGCTTAGCGGGTGCGGAGACCCAGTACTTC
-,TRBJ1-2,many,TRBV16,CASSPGWAYGYTF,TGTGCCAGCAGCCCGGGTTGGGCCTATGGCTACACCTTC
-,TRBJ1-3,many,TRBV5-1,CASSLGQTGNTIYF,TGCGCCAGCAGCTTGGGACAGACTGGAAACACCATATATTTT
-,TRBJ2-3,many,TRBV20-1,CSARDRVLFYTQYF,TGCAGTGCTAGAGATCGAGTACTCTTTTATACGCAGTATTTT
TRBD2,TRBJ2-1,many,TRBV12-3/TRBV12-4,CASSPQSGVAGGNEQFF,TGTGCCAGCAGTCCTCAGTCGGGGGTAGCGGGGGGTAATGAGCAGTTCTTC
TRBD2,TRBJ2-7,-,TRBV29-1,CTVEAQGGFEQYF,TGCACCGTTGAGGCTCAGGGAGGGTTCGAGCAGTACTTC
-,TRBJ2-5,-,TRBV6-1,CASSKPGRGRETQYF,TGTGCCAGCAGTAAACCGGGCCGTGGGCGGGAGACCCAGTACTTC
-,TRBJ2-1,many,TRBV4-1,CASSQLDNEQFF,TGCGCCAGCAGCCAACTGGACAATGAGCAGTTCTTC
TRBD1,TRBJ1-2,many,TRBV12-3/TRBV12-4,CASSPRQGLRGYTF,TGTGCCAGCAGTCCCCGACAGGGCCTCAGAGGCTACACCTTC
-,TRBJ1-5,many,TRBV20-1,CSAAQGNGNQPQHF,TGCAGTGCTGCCCAGGGAAACGGGAATCAGCCCCAGCATTTT
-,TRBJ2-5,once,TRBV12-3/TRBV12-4,CASSLGVSDQETQYF,TGTGCCAGCAGCTTGGGCGTATCCGACCAAGAGACCCAGTACTTC
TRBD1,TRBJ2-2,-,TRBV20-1,CSARDGQAIGELFF,TGCAGTGCTAGGGATGGACAGGCCATCGGGGAGCTGTTTTTT
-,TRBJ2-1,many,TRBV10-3,CAIASDQGKNEQFF,TGTGCCATCGCCAGCGACCAGGGTAAGAATGAGCAGTTCTTC
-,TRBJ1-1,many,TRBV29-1,CSVGGGGATEAFF,TGCAGCGTGGGGGGCGGGGGCGCGACTGAAGCTTTCTTT
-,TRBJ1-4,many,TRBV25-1,CASSEGGTFDEKLFF,TGTGCCAGCAGTGAAGGAGGGACATTCGATGAAAAACTGTTTTTT
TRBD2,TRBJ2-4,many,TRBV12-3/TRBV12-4,CASSPGRRVSGSDKNIQYF,TGTGCCAGCAGTCCGGGGAGGAGGGTTAGCGGGTCGGACAAAAACATTCAGTACTTC
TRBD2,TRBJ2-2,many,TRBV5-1,CASSLLWRGATNTGELFF,TGCGCCAGCAGCTTGTTATGGCGGGGGGCCACGAACACCGGGGAGCTGTTTTTT
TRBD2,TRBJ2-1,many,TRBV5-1,CASSLPGLADYNEQFF,TGCGCCAGCAGCTTGCCCGGACTAGCGGACTACAATGAGCAGTTCTTC
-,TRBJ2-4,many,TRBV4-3,CASSQEGGRTAIQYF,TGCGCCAGCAGCCAAGAAGGTGGGAGGACCGCAATTCAGTACTTC
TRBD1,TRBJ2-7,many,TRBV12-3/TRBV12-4,CASTPNRGHEQYF,TGTGCCAGCACCCCTAACAGGGGCCACGAGCAGTACTTC
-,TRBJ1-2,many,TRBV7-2,CASSLFDQFYGYTF,TGTGCCAGCAGCTTATTCGACCAGTTCTATGGCTACACCTTC
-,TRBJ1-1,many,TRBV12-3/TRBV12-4,CASSPRMNTEAFF,TGTGCCAGCAGTCCCAGGATGAACACTGAAGCTTTCTTT
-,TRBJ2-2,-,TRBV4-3,CASSQELDSGSWELFF,TGCGCCAGCAGCCAAGAGTTGGACTCAGGTAGCTGGGAGCTGTTTTTT
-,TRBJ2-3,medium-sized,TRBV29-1,CSVARTARTDTQYF,TGCAGCGTTGCCCGGACAGCACGCACAGATACGCAGTATTTT
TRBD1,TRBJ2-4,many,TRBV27,CASSLRQGIAKNIQYF,TGTGCCAGCAGTTTACGACAGGGAATAGCCAAAAACATTCAGTACTTC